This T cell receptor beta chain comes out of a study of control samples from healthy donors and cancer patients. Repertoires were generated with immunoSEQ multiplex PCR, while TCRdb's copy carries only in-frame clones and drops some. Of 150,000 to 200,000 clones detected, 85% to 90% appear once; the ten largest clones hold around 1.5%. Between the trimmed V and J ends, which lost 4 bases and 4 bases, there was a span of 14 bases. CDR1 is MNHEY and CDR2 is SVGEGT in the germline V gene. The CDR3 totals 16 residues. The sequencing sample was made of blood. The chain has TRBV6-2 or TRBV6-3 and TRBJ2-6; perhaps TRBD1 as D (5 bases). The receptor was isolated from a woman aged 45-59 years in good health. CDR3 nucleotide sequence: TGTGCCAGCAGTTTACAGGTGGCTCCCGGGGCCAACGTCCTGACTTTC. It encodes CASSLQVAPGANVLTF.